Presented here are 14 T cell receptor beta chains from one specimen sequenced in a study of OX40 agonist ivuxolimab in advanced cancers. The protocol was immunoSEQ multiplex PCR, while the TCRdb copy is restricted to in-frame clones and leaves out a portion. The sample contains 73,000 or so clones, 84% of which appear only once. The sample in question was CD4+ or CD8+ T cells sorted from blood, obtained in a trial of the OX40 agonist ivuxolimab. All receptors derive from an adult with an advanced solid tumor such as melanoma, head and neck, liver or kidney cancer.

Here the CDR3 DNA reads TGTGCCAGCGGATCTAGGTCCAATGAAAAACTGTTTTTT. This sequence encodes CASGSRSNEKLFF. V is TRBV27 and J is TRBJ1-4; D gene unclear. Per germline, CDR1 MNHEY and CDR2 SMNVEV (reference sequence). The CDR3 length is 13 residues. The germline V and J ends were trimmed by 8 bases and 5 bases, with 12 bases remaining between them.

The chain carries TRBV7-3 and TRBJ2-1; 15 bases are shared with TRBD2. This CDR3 is built from 18 residues. Germline V gene sequence: CDR1 SGHTA, CDR2 FQGTGA. V gave up 4 bases and J gave up 4 bases; unmatched junction bases: 8. CDR3 nucleotide sequence: TGTGCCAGCAGCTATTCGGGACTAGCGGGGGGCCCGTACAATGAGCAGTTCTTC. Its translation: CASSYSGLAGGPYNEQFF.

CDR3 amino acids: CASSAAVGTEAFF. In nucleotides, the CDR3 is TGTGCCAGCAGCGCCGCAGTGGGCACTGAAGCTTTCTTT. This chain links TRBV7-3 with TRBJ1-1; D gene uncertain. This CDR3 region has 13 residues. Germline assignment: CDR1 SGHTA and CDR2 FQGTGA. V was clipped by 5 bases and J by 4 bases, with 11 bases between them.

This clone was observed once. This chain uses TRBV29-1 with TRBJ1-1, with D unresolved. V was clipped by 4 bases and J by 2 bases, with 8 bases between them. This CDR3 has 12 residues. CDR1 and CDR2 from the germline V gene are SQVTM and ANQGSEA. Here the CDR3 DNA reads TGCAGCGTTGGATGGGGAAACACTGAAGCTTTCTTT. This codes for CSVGWGNTEAFF.

The rearrangement joins TRBV6-5 to TRBJ1-1, with D perhaps TRBD1 (6 bases). The CDR3 runs to 14 residues. Germline V CDR1 and CDR2: MNHEY, SVGAGI. Trimming cost V 2 bases and J 1 base, with 8 bases left between them. For the CDR3, the DNA is TGTGCCAGCAGTTACCAGGGACAGAACACTGAAGCTTTCTTT. It specifies CASSYQGQNTEAFF.

This chain connects TRBV7-2 to TRBJ1-1, with D perhaps matching TRBD1 (6 bases). The CDR3 consists of 16 residues. With 5 bases removed from V and 1 base from J, the gap between germline ends came to 17 bases. Germline CDR1 is SGHTA and CDR2 is FQGNSA. The CDR3 DNA is TGTGCCAGCAGCCCCCGGACAGCGCCTACGAACACTGAAGCTTTCTTT. Amino acids: CASSPRTAPTNTEAFF.

This sequence joins TRBV7-9 and TRBJ2-7, with D uncertain. Germline V CDR1 and CDR2: SEHNR, FQNEAQ (reference sequence). This CDR3 is built from 14 residues. V was shortened by 5 bases and J by 2 bases, with 13 bases between the two germline ends. DNA for the CDR3: TGTGCCAGCAGCCACTCTCGGTCACCCTACGAGCAGTACTTC. Protein product: CASSHSRSPYEQYF. The variable domain in full, completed from reference TRBV7-9 and TRBJ2-7, reads DTGVSQNPRHKITKRGQNVTFRCDPISEHNRLYWYRQTLGQGPEFLTYFQNEAQLEKSRLLSDRFSAERPKGSFSTLEIQRTEQGDSAMYLCASSHSRSPYEQYFGPGTRLTVT.

The chain links TRBV7-9 to TRBJ2-7, with TRBD1 identical over 11 bases. The CDR3 runs 14 residues. Trimming took 3 bases from V and 3 from J; bases not matched to a gene: 1. Germline CDR1 and CDR2: SEHNR and FQNEAQ (reference sequence). The chain's CDR3 is CASSLDRGLYEQYF. The CDR3 DNA reads TGTGCCAGCAGCTTGGACAGGGGGCTCTACGAGCAGTACTTC.

The chain links TRBV6-1 to TRBJ2-7; 10 positions match TRBD2. The V gene end was trimmed by 6 bases and the J gene end by 4 bases; junction bases not matched to a gene: 6. Germline loops: CDR1 MNHNS, CDR2 SASEGT. The CDR3 sequence is 14 residues long. The CDR3 sequence is CASSTQTSGYEQYF. Written as DNA, the CDR3 is TGTGCCAGCAGCACTCAGACTAGCGGGTACGAGCAGTACTTC.

In DNA, the CDR3 is TGTGCCAGCAGTGAAAATATGGGGGGGACAGGGGGTTTTGGCTACACTGAAGCTTTCTTT. It translates to CASSENMGGTGGFGYTEAFF. This chain joins TRBV6-1 and TRBJ1-1, with 11 nucleotides matching TRBD1. The trim removed 2 bases at V and 3 bases at J, leaving 17 bases unmatched. The CDR3 contains 20 residues. CDR1 MNHNS and CDR2 SASEGT come from the germline V gene.

J is TRBJ2-2 and V is TRBV27; no definite D call. Germline V gene lookup returns CDR1 MNHEY and CDR2 SMNVEV (reference sequence). The CDR3 is made up of 14 amino acids. Trimming stripped 5 bases from V and 6 bases from J, with 13 bases between. This CDR3 is CASSTPFGAGELFF. Written as DNA, the CDR3 is TGTGCCAGCAGTACCCCGTTTGGGGCCGGGGAGCTGTTTTTT.

The chain links TRBV18 to TRBJ1-3; tentative D call: TRBD1 (6 bases). Germline assignment: CDR1 KGHSH and CDR2 LQKENI. Trimming cost V 2 bases and J 3 bases, with 11 bases left between them. The CDR3 covers 15 residues. CDR3 protein: CASSPSQGHGNTIYF. CDR3 nucleotide sequence: TGTGCCAGCTCACCATCTCAGGGGCATGGAAACACCATATATTTT.

This sequence joins TRBV2 and TRBJ1-2; no clear D. CDR1 SNHLY and CDR2 FYNNEI come from the germline V gene. Trimming shortened V by 6 bases and J by 2 bases, and 16 bases separated the two germline ends. CDR3 length: 15 amino acids. In DNA form, the CDR3 reads TGTGCCAGCAGGATCACACCCAATCCCAACTATGGCTACACCTTC. Amino acid sequence: CASRITPNPNYGYTF.

The V call is TRBV5-6, the J call TRBJ2-3; D is uncertain. The V end was cut by 2 bases, the J end by 7 bases, with 14 bases between. The CDR3 covers 14 residues. In germline, CDR1 is SGHDT, CDR2 YYEEEE. In nucleotides, the CDR3 is TGTGCCAGCAGCTTAGACCTAGTAGGGAATACGCAGTATTTT. This encodes CASSLDLVGNTQYF.